This T cell receptor beta chain was recovered during a study of early T cells in non-severe SARS-CoV-2 infection. Background on the study: Sequencing used unsorted whole-blood bulk RNA, so chains lack pairing.

In germline, CDR1 is LGHDT, CDR2 YNNKEL (reference sequence). CDR3 size: 17 residues. Germline trimming cut 4 bases from V and 5 bases from J; bases unmatched to any gene: 11. TCRdb re-derived calls from the 5' RACE reads in MiXCR, one entry per CDR3 protein. The table records just under 90,000 distinct CDR3 sequences, around 15% of them present only once. The count of this clonotype is one. The clonotype originates from an adult who was a healthcare worker with PCR-confirmed SARS-CoV-2 infection or an uninfected control (not recorded which). Sequenced material: whole blood. The chain has TRBV3-1 and TRBJ1-4, with 9 bases identical to TRBD1. CDR3 loop: CASSLLGTGTENEKLFF. The CDR3 region has the DNA TGTGCCAGCAGCCTCTTAGGGACAGGGACGGAGAATGAAAAACTGTTTTTT. Filled out from reference TRBV3-1 and TRBJ1-4, the complete variable domain reads DTAVSQTPKYLVTQMGNDKSIKCEQNLGHDTMYWYKQDSKKFLKIMFSYNNKELIINETVPNRFSPKSPDKAHLNLHINSLELGDSAVYFCASSLLGTGTENEKLFFGSGTQLSVL.